Listed below are T cell receptor beta chains from one sample, sequenced in a study of cytomegalovirus exposure and HLA in healthy donors. Assay used: immunoSEQ multiplex PCR; TCRdb lists only in-frame clones, some missing. The sample lists about 160,000 clones, roughly 78% occurring once. The sample consisted of PBMCs. All receptors derive from a man between 50 and 59 years old in good health and CMV-seropositive. The CDR3 runs from the conserved cysteine through the conserved F or W. A D gene is named only where the DNA matches it firmly. The listing skips clone size in some rows; elsewhere it reads once, few, many or a size class.

- | TRBJ2-2 | - | TRBV30 | CAWGRGRELFF | TGTGCCTGGGGGAGAGGCAGGGAGCTGTTTTTT
- | TRBJ2-2 | - | TRBV7-2 | CASGGPEAANTGELFF | TGTGCCAGCGGGGGCCCGGAAGCGGCGAACACCGGGGAGCTGTTTTTT
- | TRBJ1-2 | TRBD1 | TRBV4-1 | CASSQADRDHGYTF | TGCGCCAGCAGCCAAGCAGACAGGGATCATGGCTACACCTTC
few | TRBJ1-3 | - | TRBV28 | CASSLSLQGYGGNTIYF | TGTGCCAGCAGTTTATCCCTACAGGGATACGGTGGAAACACCATATATTTT
- | TRBJ2-7 | - | TRBV5-1 | CASSFSQGDPNKMYF | TGCGCCAGCAGCTTCTCCCAGGGCGATCCTAACAAGATGTACTTC
- | TRBJ2-5 | - | TRBV2 | CASNGQLETQYF | TGTGCCAGCAACGGACAGCTCGAGACCCAGTACTTC
- | TRBJ2-2 | TRBD2 | TRBV11-2 | CASSDGTSGAGELFF | TGTGCCAGCAGCGACGGGACTAGCGGGGCCGGGGAGCTGTTTTTT
once | TRBJ2-1 | - | TRBV20-1 | CSATEVEQFF | TGCAGTGCTACCGAGGTTGAGCAGTTCTTC
- | TRBJ2-4 | TRBD1 | TRBV29-1 | CSVGQGRNMDIQYF | TGCAGCGTCGGACAGGGGAGGAATATGGACATTCAGTACTTC
- | TRBJ1-1 | - | TRBV2 | CASSEVEGTEAFF | TGTGCCAGCAGTGAAGTCGAGGGAACTGAAGCTTTCTTT
- | TRBJ2-1 | - | TRBV7-6 | CASSLRSVYNEQFF | TGTGCCAGCAGCTTACGGTCTGTCTACAATGAGCAGTTCTTC
- | TRBJ1-5 | - | TRBV5-1 | CASSPAEGGQPQHF | TGCGCCAGCAGCCCGGCGGAGGGAGGTCAGCCCCAGCATTTT
few | TRBJ2-7 | - | TRBV13 | CASSLGGLERSPYEQYF | TGTGCCAGCAGCTTAGGCGGCTTAGAAAGGAGCCCCTACGAGCAGTACTTC
- | TRBJ1-3 | - | TRBV12-1 | CASSPGGGRGNTIYF | TGTGCCAGCAGTCCAGGGGGCGGCCGTGGAAACACCATATATTTT
- | TRBJ2-7 | TRBD1 | TRBV5-8 | CASKTQGTLYEQYF | TGTGCCAGCAAAACACAGGGGACCCTCTACGAGCAGTACTTC
- | TRBJ1-1 | TRBD1 | TRBV29-1 | CSVEVIRGTEAFF | TGCAGCGTTGAAGTAATCAGGGGGACTGAAGCTTTCTTT
few | TRBJ2-1 | TRBD2 | TRBV9 | CASSEGLAGGFHEQFF | TGTGCCAGCAGCGAGGGACTAGCGGGAGGATTCCATGAGCAGTTCTTC
- | TRBJ2-1 | - | TRBV28 | CASSYPAERDSSDEQFF | TGTGCCAGCAGTTACCCCGCGGAACGGGACTCTAGCGATGAGCAGTTCTTC
- | TRBJ2-3 | - | TRBV11-3 | CASSLGRGRGDTQYF | TGTGCCAGCAGCTTAGGCCGGGGGAGAGGGGATACGCAGTATTTT
- | TRBJ2-5 | TRBD1 | TRBV12-5 | CASGLSGTGGEETQYF | TGTGCTAGTGGTTTGTCCGGGACAGGGGGCGAAGAGACCCAGTACTTC
once | TRBJ2-5 | TRBD2 | TRBV28 | CASSGLAGGPSVETQYF | TGTGCCAGCAGCGGACTAGCGGGAGGGCCGTCGGTAGAGACCCAGTACTTC
- | TRBJ1-5 | TRBD1 | TRBV14 | CASSQEFRDRDNQPQHF | TGTGCCAGCAGCCAAGAGTTCAGGGACAGGGATAACCAGCCCCAGCATTTT
- | TRBJ2-3 | - | TRBV14 | CASSQYLSTDTQYF | TGTGCCAGCAGCCAATACCTAAGCACAGATACGCAGTATTTT
few | TRBJ1-2 | - | TRBV28 | CASSLPSGRGIYGYTF | TGTGCCAGCAGTTTACCTTCCGGCAGGGGAATCTATGGCTACACCTTC
- | TRBJ2-5 | - | TRBV12-5 | CASGLVHYF | TGTGCTAGTGGTTTGGTACACTACTTC
- | TRBJ2-1 | - | TRBV7-2 | CASSLIASTYNEQFF | TGTGCCAGCAGCTTAATAGCGTCCACCTACAATGAGCAGTTCTTC
few | TRBJ1-1 | - | TRBV5-4 | CASSSRGTEAFF | TGTGCCAGCAGCTCCAGGGGCACTGAAGCTTTCTTT
- | TRBJ1-1 | TRBD1 | TRBV5-1 | CASGQGETEAFF | TGCGCCAGCGGACAGGGCGAGACTGAAGCTTTCTTT
once | TRBJ1-4 | - | TRBV30 | CAWSPPWGQSEKLFF | TGTGCCTGGAGTCCCCCCTGGGGGCAAAGCGAAAAACTGTTTTTT
- | TRBJ2-1 | TRBD2 | TRBV9 | CASSVGGLAGGEQFF | TGTGCCAGCAGCGTAGGTGGCCTAGCGGGAGGTGAGCAGTTCTTC
- | TRBJ1-1 | - | TRBV2 | CASLEESNTEAFF | TGTGCCAGCCTGGAGGAATCGAACACTGAAGCTTTCTTT
few | TRBJ2-1 | TRBD2 | TRBV13 | CASSPRTSGSLGNEQFF | TGTGCCAGCAGCCCGCGGACTAGCGGGAGTCTGGGCAATGAGCAGTTCTTC
- | TRBJ2-7 | - | TRBV5-1 | CASSFGGRDEQYF | TGCGCCAGCAGCTTCGGGGGGCGGGACGAGCAGTACTTC
- | TRBJ2-7 | TRBD1 | TRBV29-1 | CSVEDTGGEQYF | TGCAGCGTTGAAGATACAGGGGGCGAGCAGTACTTC
once | TRBJ1-5 | TRBD1 | TRBV19 | CASQGVGGNQPQHF | TGTGCCAGCCAGGGGGTTGGTGGCAATCAGCCCCAGCATTTT
- | TRBJ1-2 | TRBD1 | TRBV28 | CASSLGQGFGYTF | TGTGCCAGCAGTTTAGGACAGGGGTTTGGCTACACCTTC
few | TRBJ2-2 | - | TRBV28 | CASSFYGGGELFF | TGTGCCAGCAGTTTCTACGGTGGCGGGGAGCTGTTTTTT
- | TRBJ2-3 | - | TRBV11-2 | CASSPPLYKTSTDTQYF | TGTGCCAGCAGCCCACCCCTATACAAGACTAGCACAGATACGCAGTATTTT
- | TRBJ1-5 | - | TRBV5-8 | CASSLTGTRSNQPQHF | TGTGCCAGCAGCTTAACCGGGACAAGAAGCAATCAGCCCCAGCATTTT
- | TRBJ1-1 | - | TRBV11-2 | CASSGLRRNTEAFF | TGTGCCAGCAGCGGCCTCAGGCGAAACACTGAAGCTTTCTTT
once | TRBJ2-1 | TRBD1 | TRBV15 | CATSRQGFNEQFF | TGTGCCACCAGCCGACAGGGTTTCAATGAGCAGTTCTTC
- | TRBJ1-1 | - | TRBV27 | CASSLYPGENTEAFF | TGTGCCAGCAGTTTATATCCGGGTGAGAACACTGAAGCTTTCTTT
- | TRBJ2-7 | - | TRBV10-3 | CAISVGLTPYEQYF | TGTGCCATCAGTGTGGGACTTACGCCCTACGAGCAGTACTTC
once | TRBJ2-5 | - | TRBV10-2 | CASSEVEQVETQYF | TGCGCCAGCAGTGAAGTCGAGCAGGTGGAGACCCAGTACTTC
- | TRBJ1-5 | - | TRBV6-1 | CASSSQEGQPQHF | TGTGCCAGCAGCTCGCAGGAGGGTCAGCCCCAGCATTTT
- | TRBJ2-1 | TRBD2 | TRBV5-1 | CASSATTSARSSYNEQFF | TGCGCCAGCAGCGCTACGACTAGCGCTAGAAGCTCCTACAATGAGCAGTTCTTC
- | TRBJ2-2 | TRBD1 | TRBV7-9 | CASSTDRGTGELFF | TGTGCCAGCAGCACGGACAGGGGCACCGGGGAGCTGTTTTTT
few | TRBJ2-5 | TRBD1 | TRBV19 | CASSLKRTGIETQYF | TGTGCCAGTAGTCTTAAAAGGACAGGGATCGAGACCCAGTACTTC
- | TRBJ2-5 | - | TRBV29-1 | CSVVSRGETQYF | TGCAGCGTTGTAAGTAGAGGAGAGACCCAGTACTTC
once | TRBJ2-4 | - | TRBV27 | CARQVAGERGKNIQYF | TGTGCCAGGCAAGTCGCAGGGGAGAGGGGGAAAAACATTCAGTACTTC
- | TRBJ1-5 | - | TRBV5-8 | CAGSLMADQPQHF | TGTGCCGGCAGCTTGATGGCAGATCAGCCCCAGCATTTT
once | TRBJ1-1 | TRBD1 | TRBV29-1 | CSVKQGGNTEAFF | TGCAGCGTTAAACAGGGGGGTAACACTGAAGCTTTCTTT
once | TRBJ2-3 | TRBD2 | TRBV27 | CASSLPGLAGTDTQYF | TGTGCCAGCAGTCTGCCCGGACTAGCGGGAACAGATACGCAGTATTTT